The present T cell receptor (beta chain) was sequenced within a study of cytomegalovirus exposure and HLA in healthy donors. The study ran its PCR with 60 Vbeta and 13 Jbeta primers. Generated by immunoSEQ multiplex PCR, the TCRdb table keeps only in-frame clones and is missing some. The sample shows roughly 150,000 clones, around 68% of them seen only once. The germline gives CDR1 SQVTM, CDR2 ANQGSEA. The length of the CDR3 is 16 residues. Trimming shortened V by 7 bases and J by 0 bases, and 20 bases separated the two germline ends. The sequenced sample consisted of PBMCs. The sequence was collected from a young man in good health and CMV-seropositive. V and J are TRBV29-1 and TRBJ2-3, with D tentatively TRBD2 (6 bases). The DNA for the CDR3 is TGCAGCGCCGACACCGGGGAGGCCGATAGCACAGATACGCAGTATTTT. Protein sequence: CSADTGEADSTDTQYF.